What follows are 25 T cell receptor beta chains derived from one specimen sequenced in a study of T cell repertoires in cytomegalovirus infection. TCRdb re-analysed the reads in MiXCR, keeping a single row per CDR3 protein. The sample lists 90,000 to 130,000 distinct CDR3 sequences; roughly a tenth were seen once. These receptors lack a known antigen. Specimen: PBMCs, sequenced either directly or after in vitro stimulation (not recorded which). The receptors were sampled from a human donor in good health (CMV status not recorded). Some clones in this sample may be carry-over from other donors' samples.

This clonotype was seen at least ten times. This rearrangement joins TRBV19 to TRBJ1-5, with D unresolved. V was cut by 3 bases and J by 3 bases, with 9 bases left in between. Germline loops: CDR1 LNHDA, CDR2 SQIVND (reference sequence). The CDR3 has 14 amino acids. This CDR3 reads CASSILRDNQPQHF. The CDR3 nucleotides read TGTGCCAGTAGTATCCTGCGGGACAATCAGCCCCAGCATTTT.

This chain uses TRBV7-9 with TRBJ1-3; D unclear. Germline V gene sequence: CDR1 SEHNR, CDR2 FQNEAQ (reference sequence). The V end lost 1 base, the J end lost 3 bases, and 4 bases lay between the germline ends. The CDR3 extends over 13 amino acids. CDR3 protein: CASSLERGNTIYF. The CDR3 region has the DNA TGTGCCAGCAGCTTAGAGCGTGGAAACACCATATATTTT.

There are many counts of this clonotype. The CDR3 loop is CASSPPPGLAGGDTQYF. Written as DNA, the CDR3 is TGTGCCAGCTCACCACCGCCGGGACTAGCAGGAGGCGATACGCAGTATTTT. This rearrangement joins TRBV18 to TRBJ2-3; 9 nucleotides agree with TRBD2. Germline CDR1 KGHSH, CDR2 LQKENI. The CDR3 totals 17 residues. After removal of 0 bases from V and 6 bases from J, the junction contained 10 bases not matched to a gene.

This clonotype was counted many times. The V gene is TRBV7-2, the J gene TRBJ2-2; tentatively, D is TRBD1 or TRBD2 (5 bases each). Germline V gene data show CDR1 as SGHTA and CDR2 as FQGNSA. Deletions cut 8 bases from V and 6 bases from J, with 16 bases between. The CDR3 extends over 14 amino acids. The CDR3 spells CASRRGHVAGELFF. CDR3 coding DNA: TGTGCCAGCCGACGGGGCCACGTAGCCGGGGAGCTGTTTTTT.

This clonotype was recorded at least ten times. The chain employs TRBV7-2 and TRBJ1-5, with no clear D. Trimming shortened V by 1 base and J by 5 bases, and 12 bases separated the two germline ends. The germline V gene has CDR1 SGHTA and CDR2 FQGNSA. The CDR3 runs to 15 residues. The CDR3, as DNA: TGTGCCAGCAGCTTAGAGGTCGGAGGACATCAGCCCCAGCATTTT. Encoded protein: CASSLEVGGHQPQHF.

This clonotype was seen many times. The chain links TRBV7-2 to TRBJ1-1, with D uncertain. Trimming shortened V by 5 bases and J by 2 bases, and 21 bases separated the two germline ends. From germline, CDR1 is SGHTA and CDR2 FQGNSA. The CDR3 has 17 amino acids. This CDR3 reads CASSVELEIGGNTEAFF. The CDR3 DNA reads TGTGCCAGCAGCGTCGAACTTGAGATAGGAGGAAACACTGAAGCTTTCTTT.

This clonotype was picked up a small number of times. The rearrangement links TRBV12-3 or TRBV12-4 to TRBJ2-1; D gene unclear. Trimming removed 7 bases at V and 5 bases at J, with 15 bases between. The CDR3 contains 14 residues. The CDR3, as DNA: TGTGCCAGCACCCTCGTGAGTCCCGACAATGAGCAGTTCTTC. It is translated as CASTLVSPDNEQFF.

This clonotype has more than one count but fewer than ten. The rearrangement links TRBV4-2 to TRBJ2-3; D gene unclear. Germline CDR1 is LGHNA and CDR2 is YNFKEQ. Trimming took off 4 bases at V and 6 bases at J, with 17 bases between the two ends. The CDR3 runs 15 residues. The CDR3 region has the DNA TGTGCCAGCAGCCCCGTGGGAACCCCCCAGGATACGCAGTATTTT. It specifies CASSPVGTPQDTQYF.

This clonotype occurred many times. The chain employs TRBV3-1 and TRBJ2-1, with 8 bases fitting TRBD2. This CDR3 has 15 residues. The V gene's germline CDR1 is LGHDT and CDR2 YNNKEL (reference sequence). J lost 9 bases, V lost 4 bases, and 11 bases had no gene match. This CDR3 is CASSPFSGIKGEQFF. Written as DNA, the CDR3 is TGTGCCAGCAGCCCATTTAGCGGGATCAAGGGTGAGCAGTTCTTC.

This clonotype was recorded at least ten times. As DNA, the CDR3 is TGTGCCAGCAGCTTACAGCGTAACCAAGAGACCCAGTACTTC. Protein: CASSLQRNQETQYF. The chain links TRBV7-2 to TRBJ2-5; D call uncertain. Per germline, CDR1 SGHTA and CDR2 FQGNSA. The V and J ends lost 2 bases and 0 bases respectively, with 7 bases between them. The CDR3 is 14 residues long. The entire variable domain, with the rest obtained from reference TRBV7-2 and TRBJ2-5, is as follows: GAGVSQSPSNKVTEKGKDVELRCDPISGHTALYWYRQSLGQGLEFLIYFQGNSAPDKSGLPSDRFSAERTGGSVSTLTIQRTQQEDSAVYLCASSLQRNQETQYFGPGTRLLVL.

The rearrangement joins TRBV6-2 or TRBV6-3 to TRBJ2-1; 7 positions match TRBD2. CDR3 size: 17 residues. Per the germline V gene, CDR1 is MNHEY and CDR2 is SVGEGT. Trimming took 5 bases from V and 4 from J; bases not matched to a gene: 14. As DNA, the CDR3 is TGTGCCAGCAGTCGAATGAGCTGGGCTAGCGGATACAATGAGCAGTTCTTC. The encoded protein is CASSRMSWASGYNEQFF.

The chain recombines TRBV6-2 or TRBV6-3 with TRBJ2-7; D not resolved. The CDR3 spans 15 residues. Germline-derived CDR1 and CDR2 are MNHEY and SVGEGT. Trimming cost V 5 bases and J 7 bases, with 21 bases left between them. The CDR3 nucleotides read TGTGCCAGCAGTAGATCAATTGGGATCCTTAGAGAGCAGTACTTC. This encodes CASSRSIGILREQYF.

V and J are TRBV29-1 and TRBJ2-7; 9 bases are shared with TRBD1. This CDR3 region has 17 residues. With V trimmed by 8 bases and J by 0 bases, 17 bases remained unmatched. Germline CDR1 reads SQVTM; CDR2 reads ANQGSEA. CDR3 residues: CSQRNLAQGAYSYEQYV. CDR3 sequence (DNA): TGCAGCCAGAGGAATCTCGCACAGGGGGCCTACTCCTACGAGCAGTACGTC.

The sample holds many counts of this clonotype. The chain employs TRBV7-2 and TRBJ2-1, with D possibly matching TRBD2 (6 bases). In germline, CDR1 is SGHTA, CDR2 FQGNSA. This CDR3 has 14 amino acids. The ends were cut back, 5 bases at V and 10 bases at J, with 18 bases in the middle. The CDR3 bases are TGTGCCAGCAGCCCCTCTTTAGCGGAGTCCGAGCAGTTCTTC. Residues: CASSPSLAESEQFF.

This clonotype was recorded at least ten times. V is TRBV12-3 or TRBV12-4 and J is TRBJ2-2, with D perhaps assigned TRBD1 or TRBD2 (6 bases each). The germline V and J ends were trimmed by 5 bases and 7 bases, with 11 bases remaining between them. CDR3 length: 13 residues. CDR3 residues: CASSIQGGGELFF. Written as DNA, the CDR3 is TGTGCCAGCAGTATACAGGGAGGCGGGGAGCTGTTTTTT.

The chain uses TRBV12-3 or TRBV12-4 and TRBJ2-1; 9 bases match TRBD2. This CDR3 region has 16 residues. The V gene end was trimmed by 6 bases and the J gene end by 10 bases; junction bases not matched to a gene: 16. The CDR3 nucleotides read TGTGCCAGCAGGCGTCTCAGGCGGGAGGGGCAGGAGGAGCAGTTCTTC. Amino acid sequence: CASRRLRREGQEEQFF.

This clonotype was seen repeatedly, ten times or more. The chain's CDR3 is CASAPGGEGQPQHF. The CDR3 DNA is TGTGCCAGCGCCCCGGGGGGGGAAGGACAGCCCCAGCATTTT. The chain carries TRBV12-3 or TRBV12-4 and TRBJ1-5; the D gene is possibly TRBD1 (5 bases). V was cut by 8 bases and J by 7 bases, with 18 bases left in between. The CDR3 length is 14 residues.

Many counts were recorded for this clonotype. The J gene is TRBJ2-7, the V gene TRBV7-2; possible D gene TRBD1, 5 bases. CDR1 is SGHTA and CDR2 is FQGNSA in the germline V gene. V lost 0 bases, J lost 5 bases, and 11 bases lay in between. This CDR3 has 14 amino acids. The CDR3 region is CASSLAAGLHEQYF. In DNA, the CDR3 is TGTGCCAGCAGCTTAGCGGCAGGGTTACACGAGCAGTACTTC.

The rearrangement links TRBV20-1 to TRBJ2-3; D possibly uses TRBD1 or TRBD2 (6 bases each). Germline V gene data show CDR1 as DFQATT and CDR2 as SNEGSKA (reference sequence). The CDR3 covers 14 residues. Trimming stripped 5 bases from V and 0 bases from J, with 12 bases between. The CDR3 nucleotides read TGCAGTGCTGAGGGGGAGGCTAGCACAGATACGCAGTATTTT. Translation gives CSAEGEASTDTQYF.

This clonotype was seen a few times. The rearrangement links TRBV28 to TRBJ1-6; no reliable D call. Germline CDR1 and CDR2: MDHEN and SYDVKM. The CDR3 runs to 12 residues. V lost 9 bases and J lost 9, with 12 bases in between. The CDR3 coding sequence is TGTGCCAGTCGGATGGGGAGTTCACCCCTCCACTTT. Translating gives CASRMGSSPLHF.

V and J are TRBV27 and TRBJ2-1, with 14 bases fitting TRBD2. Germline V gives CDR1 MNHEY, CDR2 SMNVEV (reference sequence). The CDR3 totals 18 residues. The V and J ends lost 3 bases and 3 bases, in that order; junction bases with no gene match: 7. CDR3 residues: CASSLGLAGEIFYNEQFF. CDR3 DNA sequence: TGTGCCAGCAGTTTGGGACTAGCGGGAGAGATCTTCTACAATGAGCAGTTCTTC.

This clonotype was counted ten times or more. The genes are TRBV3-1 and TRBJ1-2; 9 nucleotides line up with TRBD1. This CDR3 spans 17 amino acids. The ends lost 4 bases at V and 3 bases at J; junction bases unmatched: 12. The germline gives CDR1 LGHDT, CDR2 YNNKEL (reference sequence). The CDR3: CASSREYYRTGDYGYTF. The CDR3 nucleotides read TGTGCCAGCAGCCGAGAATACTACCGGACAGGGGACTATGGCTACACCTTC. The variable domain in full, completed from reference TRBV3-1 and TRBJ1-2, reads DTAVSQTPKYLVTQMGNDKSIKCEQNLGHDTMYWYKQDSKKFLKIMFSYNNKELIINETVPNRFSPKSPDKAHLNLHINSLELGDSAVYFCASSREYYRTGDYGYTFGSGTRLTVV.

The CDR3 sequence is CASSSRPLAESPYEQYF. CDR3 DNA sequence: TGTGCCAGCAGCTCGCGTCCCTTAGCGGAGAGCCCCTACGAGCAGTACTTC. The chain joins TRBV7-2 to TRBJ2-7, with TRBD2 as a possible D gene (6 bases). Trimming pared 4 bases from V and 2 bases from J, leaving 21 bases between. The CDR3 totals 17 residues. Germline V gene lookup returns CDR1 SGHTA and CDR2 FQGNSA.

In its sample, this clonotype was seen many times. This chain uses TRBV7-2 with TRBJ1-2, with TRBD1 matching over 7 bases. There are 14 residues in the CDR3. V shed 5 bases, J shed 8 bases, and the junction held 11 bases outside the gene matches. Germline V gives CDR1 SGHTA, CDR2 FQGNSA. CDR3 region: CASSPNTGAGGYTF. The CDR3 coding sequence is TGTGCCAGCAGCCCCAACACAGGGGCCGGCGGCTACACCTTC.

The sample holds many counts of this clonotype. The genes are TRBV7-2 and TRBJ2-5, with a possible D match to TRBD2 (6 bases). The CDR3 sequence is 15 residues long. Germline CDR1 is SGHTA and CDR2 is FQGNSA. V lost 1 base and J lost 1, with 10 bases in between. The CDR3 loop is CASSLVAGRQETQYF. The CDR3 region has the DNA TGTGCCAGCAGCTTAGTGGCGGGACGCCAAGAGACCCAGTACTTC.